The next 15 T cell receptor beta chains were all read from a single sample in a study of monozygotic twins with inflammatory bowel disease (dated by TCRdb to the late 2010s). Libraries were prepared through 5' RACE. These reads were obtained on an Illumina HiSeq 2500. The reads went through TCRdb reprocessing, and each CDR3 protein sequence gets one entry with no DNA. This sample's listing comprises fewer than 550,000 distinct CDR3 sequences. The ten largest clonotypes hold roughly 2.3% of the sample. Sequenced sample: blood. All receptors derive from a human donor with ulcerative colitis or Crohn's disease, or a healthy co-twin of an affected twin (not recorded which).

V and J are TRBV15 and TRBJ2-1; TCRdb returns TRBD1, unconfirmable since there is no DNA. The CDR3 totals 16 residues. Per germline, CDR1 LNHNV and CDR2 YYDKDF (reference sequence). The CDR3 spells CATSGLPGRGVNEQFF.

This chain joins TRBV20-1 and TRBJ1-2. The germline V gene has CDR1 DFQATT and CDR2 SNEGSKA (reference sequence). The CDR3 extends over 13 amino acids. CDR3 amino acids: CSASLARNYGYTF.

The CDR3 protein is CASSLVWLAGGAGELFF. The rearrangement joins TRBV7-2 to TRBJ2-2; TCRdb lists TRBD2, though no DNA is available to test this call. Germline V gene data show CDR1 as SGHTA and CDR2 as FQGNSA. This CDR3 has 17 residues.

The chain recombines TRBV18 with TRBJ2-1; TCRdb selects TRBD2, and the lack of DNA leaves this call unchecked. This CDR3 is built from 18 residues. CDR1 and CDR2 (germline): KGHSH, LQKENI. This chain's CDR3 is CASSPLPTGPSVAHEQFF.

The chain couples TRBV23-1 to TRBJ2-7. TRBV23-1 is placed among ORFs of uncertain function. The CDR3 consists of 12 residues. The CDR3 sequence: CASLELAYEQYF.

V usage is TRBV12-3 or TRBV12-4 and J usage is TRBJ1-1; TCRdb calls TRBD1, which cannot be checked without DNA. The CDR3 length is 13 residues. The CDR3 loop is CASSKDRGDEAFF.

The V call is TRBV29-1, the J call TRBJ1-2; with no DNA, the TCRdb D assignment of TRBD1 cannot be verified. Germline V lookup: CDR1 SQVTM, CDR2 ANQGSEA. This CDR3 has 13 amino acids. The CDR3 reads CSVEESRDRGYTF. Complete variable domain (other parts from reference TRBV29-1 and TRBJ1-2): SAVISQKPSRDICQRGTSLTIQCQVDSQVTMMFWYRQQPGQSLTLIATANQGSEATYESGFVIDKFPISRPNLTFSTLTVSNMSPEDSSIYLCSVEESRDRGYTFGSGTRLTVV.

This chain connects TRBV20-1 to TRBJ1-1. The CDR3 is 15 amino acids. Looked up from germline, CDR1 is DFQATT and CDR2 is SNEGSKA (reference sequence). The CDR3 here is CSARDQEAVNTEAFF.

The V call is TRBV7-2, the J call TRBJ1-1. The CDR3 totals 14 residues. CDR1 and CDR2 from the germline V gene are SGHTA and FQGNSA. CDR3 protein: CASSLDARNTEAFF. The full variable domain, in which reference TRBV7-2 and TRBJ1-1 provide the parts outside the CDR3, is GAGVSQSPSNKVTEKGKDVELRCDPISGHTALYWYRQSLGQGLEFLIYFQGNSAPDKSGLPSDRFSAERTGGSVSTLTIQRTQQEDSAVYLCASSLDARNTEAFFGQGTRLTVV.

CDR3 loop: CASSLGRLADSYEQYF. This sequence joins TRBV5-1 and TRBJ2-7; TCRdb selects TRBD2, and the lack of DNA leaves this call unchecked. CDR1 SGHRS and CDR2 YFSETQ come from the germline V gene. The CDR3 contains 16 residues.

The chain recombines TRBV7-2 with TRBJ2-1. CDR3 length equals 15 residues. Germline lookup yields CDR1 SGHTA and CDR2 FQGNSA. The chain's CDR3 is CASSSQPTTYNEQFF. Filled out from reference TRBV7-2 and TRBJ2-1, the complete variable domain reads GAGVSQSPSNKVTEKGKDVELRCDPISGHTALYWYRQSLGQGLEFLIYFQGNSAPDKSGLPSDRFSAERTGGSVSTLTIQRTQQEDSAVYLCASSSQPTTYNEQFFGPGTRLTVL.

The chain joins TRBV6-2 or TRBV6-3 to TRBJ2-7; no DNA is available, so the TRBD2 call from TCRdb remains unchecked. Per the germline V gene, CDR1 is MNHEY and CDR2 is SVGEGT. This CDR3 is built from 15 residues. CDR3 sequence reads: CASSTPGLAGSEQYF.

V is TRBV18 and J is TRBJ2-6; there is no DNA to check the TCRdb D call of TRBD1. The CDR3 extends over 17 amino acids. CDR1 is KGHSH and CDR2 is LQKENI in the germline V gene. CDR3: CASSPPREGTGANVLTF.

The chain has TRBV20-1 and TRBJ2-1; TCRdb's D gene call, TRBD2, goes unchecked for lack of DNA. CDR1 is DFQATT and CDR2 is SNEGSKA in the germline V gene (reference sequence). CDR3 size: 12 residues. CDR3 sequence reads: CSAHGSYNEQFF.

The rearrangement joins TRBV12-3 or TRBV12-4 to TRBJ2-3. The CDR3 covers 15 residues. This CDR3 is CASSPAAASTDTQYF.